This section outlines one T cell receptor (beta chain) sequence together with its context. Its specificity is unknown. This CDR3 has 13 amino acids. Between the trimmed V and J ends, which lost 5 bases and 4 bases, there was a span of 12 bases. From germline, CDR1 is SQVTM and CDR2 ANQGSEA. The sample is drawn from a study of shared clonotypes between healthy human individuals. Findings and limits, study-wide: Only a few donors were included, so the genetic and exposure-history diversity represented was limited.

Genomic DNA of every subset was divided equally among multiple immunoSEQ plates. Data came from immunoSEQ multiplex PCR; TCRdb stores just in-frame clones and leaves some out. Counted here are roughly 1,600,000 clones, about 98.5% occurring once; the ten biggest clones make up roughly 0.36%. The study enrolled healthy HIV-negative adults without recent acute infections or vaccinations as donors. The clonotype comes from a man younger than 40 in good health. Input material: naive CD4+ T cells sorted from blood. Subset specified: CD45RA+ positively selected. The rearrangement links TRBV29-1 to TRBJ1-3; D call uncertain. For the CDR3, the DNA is TGCAGCGTTACGATGCTAGGCGGAAACACCATATATTTT. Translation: CSVTMLGGNTIYF.